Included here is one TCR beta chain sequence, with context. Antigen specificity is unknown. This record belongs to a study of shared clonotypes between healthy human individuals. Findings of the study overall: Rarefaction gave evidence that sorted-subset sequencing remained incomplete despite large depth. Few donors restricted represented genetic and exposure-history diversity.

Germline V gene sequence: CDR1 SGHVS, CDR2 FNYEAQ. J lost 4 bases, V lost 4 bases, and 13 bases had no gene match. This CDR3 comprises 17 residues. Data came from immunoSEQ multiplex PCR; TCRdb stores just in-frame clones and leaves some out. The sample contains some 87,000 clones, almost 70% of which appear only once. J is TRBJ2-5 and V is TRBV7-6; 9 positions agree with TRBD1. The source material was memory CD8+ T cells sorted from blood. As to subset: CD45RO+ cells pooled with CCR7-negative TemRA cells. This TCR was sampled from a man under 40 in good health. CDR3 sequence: CASSYSRTGGFGETQYF. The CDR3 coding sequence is TGTGCCAGCAGCTACTCCCGAACAGGGGGCTTTGGAGAGACCCAGTACTTC.